Listed below are T cell receptor beta chains from one sample, sequenced in a study of shared clonotypes between healthy human individuals. Sequencing used immunoSEQ multiplex PCR; TCRdb keeps in-frame clones, though not all of them. The data hold fewer than 400,000 clones, with under 80% observed a single time. Sequencing used memory CD4+ T cells sorted from blood. The source of these receptors is a man under 40 in good health. Each CDR3 is given with its conserved first and last residue. Fields, in order: D gene, V gene, J gene, CDR3 protein. A D gene is named only where the DNA matches it firmly.

D gene: TRBD1
V gene: TRBV19
J gene: TRBJ2-4
CDR3 protein: CASSTGQTLAKNIQYF

D gene: TRBD1
V gene: TRBV2
J gene: TRBJ1-4
CDR3 protein: CASSGRTGLNEKLFF

D gene: TRBD2
V gene: TRBV28
J gene: TRBJ2-7
CDR3 protein: CASRPPGGSYEQYF

D gene: TRBD2
V gene: TRBV5-4
J gene: TRBJ2-6
CDR3 protein: CASSPLGGVSGANVLTF

D gene: NA
V gene: TRBV7-2
J gene: TRBJ1-3
CDR3 protein: CASSFLGNRAGNTIYF

D gene: NA
V gene: TRBV9
J gene: TRBJ1-1
CDR3 protein: CASSETSWGTEAFF

D gene: NA
V gene: TRBV2
J gene: TRBJ1-1
CDR3 protein: CASDIPGESDTEAFF

D gene: NA
V gene: TRBV7-2
J gene: TRBJ1-1
CDR3 protein: CASSNDRFTEAFF

D gene: NA
V gene: TRBV30
J gene: TRBJ1-5
CDR3 protein: CAWSSPAGPQHF

D gene: NA
V gene: TRBV2
J gene: TRBJ2-3
CDR3 protein: CASRYQGGSDTQYF

D gene: TRBD2
V gene: TRBV27
J gene: TRBJ2-7
CDR3 protein: CASKTSGSFPEQYF

D gene: TRBD1
V gene: TRBV4-1
J gene: TRBJ2-7
CDR3 protein: CASSQAPGGPYEQYF

D gene: NA
V gene: TRBV19
J gene: TRBJ2-2
CDR3 protein: CASRGLLSSANTGELFF

D gene: NA
V gene: TRBV21-1
J gene: TRBJ1-3
CDR3 protein: CASSKIISGLGNTIYF

D gene: TRBD1
V gene: TRBV2
J gene: TRBJ2-5
CDR3 protein: CAGTLRQGQETQYF

D gene: TRBD2
V gene: TRBV28
J gene: TRBJ2-5
CDR3 protein: CASSPPTSGARETQYF

D gene: NA
V gene: TRBV30
J gene: TRBJ2-3
CDR3 protein: CAWRPVGGRERTGSTQYF

D gene: TRBD1
V gene: TRBV10-3
J gene: TRBJ2-7
CDR3 protein: CAISEAGQGIYEQYF

D gene: TRBD1
V gene: TRBV10-1
J gene: TRBJ2-1
CDR3 protein: CASSEVTGVYNEQFF

D gene: TRBD1
V gene: TRBV7-8
J gene: TRBJ1-1
CDR3 protein: CASSLAPTGRTEAFF

D gene: NA
V gene: TRBV6-1
J gene: TRBJ1-1
CDR3 protein: CASSELGFAEAFF

D gene: NA
V gene: TRBV29-1
J gene: TRBJ2-1
CDR3 protein: CSAPDGNNEQFF

D gene: TRBD2
V gene: TRBV6-5
J gene: TRBJ2-1
CDR3 protein: CASKGGSSYNEQFF

D gene: NA
V gene: TRBV5-1
J gene: TRBJ1-3
CDR3 protein: CASSREGVSSGNTIYF

D gene: TRBD2
V gene: TRBV18
J gene: TRBJ2-1
CDR3 protein: CASSSGTNSEQFF

D gene: TRBD2
V gene: TRBV27
J gene: TRBJ2-1
CDR3 protein: CASSPRRLADRSYNEQFF

D gene: TRBD1
V gene: TRBV30
J gene: TRBJ1-5
CDR3 protein: CACTGQGNNQPQHF